This T cell receptor (beta chain) was sequenced during a study of cytomegalovirus exposure and HLA in healthy donors. Study in general: The early release's HLA-typed donors yielded 70 million to 85 million unique TCRs.

This clone was seen once. In germline, CDR1 is SGHTA, CDR2 FQGNSA. J lost 0 bases, V lost 1 base, and 4 bases had no gene match. The CDR3 extends over 16 amino acids. It was with 60 Vbeta and 13 Jbeta primers that the PCR ran. Clones were sequenced by immunoSEQ multiplex PCR, and TCRdb holds only the in-frame ones, with some missing. The sample shows 150,000 to 200,000 clones, 79% of them seen only once. The chain links TRBV7-2 to TRBJ2-3, with 7 positions matching TRBD2. The clonotype originates from a woman in her forties or fifties in good health and CMV-seronegative. The sample comprised PBMCs. The CDR3 loop is CASSLVPAGSTDTQYF. The CDR3 bases are TGTGCCAGCAGCTTAGTCCCAGCGGGGAGCACAGATACGCAGTATTTT.